This TCR beta chain was observed in a study of shared clonotypes between healthy human individuals. Study-wide context: Three plates were used per donor for CD4 naive, three for CD4 memory, two for CD8 naive and one for CD8 memory.

Study outcomes and limitations: Across a handful of donors, naive CD4 shared 5% to 5.5%, naive CD8 over 3%, memory CD4 roughly 2.4%, memory CD8 0.35% to 0.5%. Only a few donors were included, so the genetic and exposure-history diversity represented was limited.

As for this clone: Its target is not known.

Germline V CDR1 and CDR2: PRHDT, FYEKMQ (reference sequence). The CDR3 loop spans 16 amino acids. Trimming cost V 0 bases and J 3 bases, with 15 bases left between them. Authors' analysis steps: Junction-only immunoSEQ sequences carried no quality scores, so filtering differed. Repertoires were generated with immunoSEQ multiplex PCR, while TCRdb's copy carries only in-frame clones and drops some. From that table come the V and J calls and clone size; the DNA was used to work out D and trimming. The sample includes some 2 million clones, around 96% of them seen just once. Naivety among CD8 cells was defined by CD45RO negativity and positive CCR7 selection, thereby excluding terminally differentiated effector memory CD45RA+ cells.

The TCR sequence derives from a young man in good health. The chain joins TRBV13 to TRBJ2-7, with a tentative D call TRBD2 (7 bases). The sequenced sample was naive CD8+ T cells sorted from blood. This chain's CDR3 is CASSLGRGGEDYEQYF. DNA of the CDR3: TGTGCCAGCAGCTTAGGTCGCGGGGGCGAGGACTACGAGCAGTACTTC. Full variable domain (missing parts from reference TRBV13 and TRBJ2-7): AAGVIQSPRHLIKEKRETATLKCYPIPRHDTVYWYQQGPGQDPQFLISFYEKMQSDKGSIPDRFSAQQFSDYHSELNMSSLELGDSALYFCASSLGRGGEDYEQYFGPGTRLTVT.